Detailed here is one TCR beta chain. Its antigen is still unknown. The sample originates from a study of T cells expressing NK-cell markers. Study context: CD3+CD56+NKG2C+, CD3+CD56+NKG2C- and CD3+CD56-NKG2C+ T cells, once sorted, supplied the TCR beta repertoires. Seven donors tested HCMV-seropositive and one tested seronegative among the eight sequenced.

Notes on the study in general: The CD3+CD56-NKG2C+ fraction of several donors was likewise dominated by these clonotypes. For a handful of donors, the dominant NKG2C+ clonotypes made up about 1.0-7.5% of their CD8+ T cells.

Germline-derived CDR1 and CDR2 are DFQATT and SNEGSKA (reference sequence). The CDR3 covers 14 residues. TCRdb re-called the 5' RACE reads and gives one entry per CDR3 protein, without DNA. Its table records 150,000 or so distinct CDR3 sequences. The rearrangement joins TRBV20-1 to TRBJ1-6. Sequences were obtained from blood T cells: a sorted CD56 or NKG2C T cell subset, CD4+ or CD8+ T cells, or bulk PBMC T cells (not recorded which). The TCR comes from a woman between 18 and 69 years old in good health. This CDR3 is CSARLSSYNSPLHF.